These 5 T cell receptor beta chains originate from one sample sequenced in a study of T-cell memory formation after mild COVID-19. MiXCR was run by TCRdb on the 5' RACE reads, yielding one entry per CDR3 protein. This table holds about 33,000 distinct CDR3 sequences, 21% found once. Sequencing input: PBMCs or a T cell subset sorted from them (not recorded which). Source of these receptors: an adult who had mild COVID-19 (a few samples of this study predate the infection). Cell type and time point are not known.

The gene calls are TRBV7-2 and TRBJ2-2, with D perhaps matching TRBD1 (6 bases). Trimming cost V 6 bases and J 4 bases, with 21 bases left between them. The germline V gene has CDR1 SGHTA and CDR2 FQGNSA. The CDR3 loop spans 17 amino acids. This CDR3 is CASSPTKQGTSTGELFF. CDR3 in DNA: TGTGCCAGCAGTCCAACCAAACAGGGTACGAGCACCGGGGAGCTGTTTTTT.

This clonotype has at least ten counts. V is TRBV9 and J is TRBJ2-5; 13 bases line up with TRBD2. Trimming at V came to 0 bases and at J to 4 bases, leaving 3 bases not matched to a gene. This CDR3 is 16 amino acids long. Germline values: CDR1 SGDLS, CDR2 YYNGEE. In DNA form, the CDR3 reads TGTGCCAGCAGCGTAGGGACTAGCGGGAGTCTAGAGACCCAGTACTTC. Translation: CASSVGTSGSLETQYF.

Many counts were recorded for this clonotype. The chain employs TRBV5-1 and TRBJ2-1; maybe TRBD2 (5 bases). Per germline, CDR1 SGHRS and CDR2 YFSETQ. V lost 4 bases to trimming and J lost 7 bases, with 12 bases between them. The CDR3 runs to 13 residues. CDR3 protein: CASSPDSGNEQFF. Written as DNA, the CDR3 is TGCGCCAGCAGCCCGGACTCGGGGAATGAGCAGTTCTTC.

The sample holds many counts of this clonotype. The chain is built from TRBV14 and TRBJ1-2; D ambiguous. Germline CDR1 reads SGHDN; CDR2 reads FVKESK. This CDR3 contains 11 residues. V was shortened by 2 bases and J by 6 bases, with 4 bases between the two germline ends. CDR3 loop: CASSQIHGYTF. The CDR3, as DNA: TGTGCCAGCAGCCAAATCCATGGCTACACCTTC.

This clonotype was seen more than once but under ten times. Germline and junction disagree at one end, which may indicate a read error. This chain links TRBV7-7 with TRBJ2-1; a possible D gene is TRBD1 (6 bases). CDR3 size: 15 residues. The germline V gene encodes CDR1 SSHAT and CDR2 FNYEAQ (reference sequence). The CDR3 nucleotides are TGTGCTAGCAGCCCCGGGACACTTACCTACAATGAGCAGTTCTTC. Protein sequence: CASSPGTLTYNEQFF.